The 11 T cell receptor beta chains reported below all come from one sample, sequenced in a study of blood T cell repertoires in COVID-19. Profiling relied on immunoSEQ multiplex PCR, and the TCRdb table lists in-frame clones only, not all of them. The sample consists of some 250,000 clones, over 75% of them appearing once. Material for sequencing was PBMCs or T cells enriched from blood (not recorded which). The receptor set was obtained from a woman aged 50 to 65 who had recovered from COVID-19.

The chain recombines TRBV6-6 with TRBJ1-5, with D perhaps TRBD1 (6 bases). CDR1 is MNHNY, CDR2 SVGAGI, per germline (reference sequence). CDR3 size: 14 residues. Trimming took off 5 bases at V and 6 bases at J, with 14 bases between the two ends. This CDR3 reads CASSRNRDGQPQHF. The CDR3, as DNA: TGTGCCAGCAGTAGGAACAGGGATGGTCAGCCCCAGCATTTT.

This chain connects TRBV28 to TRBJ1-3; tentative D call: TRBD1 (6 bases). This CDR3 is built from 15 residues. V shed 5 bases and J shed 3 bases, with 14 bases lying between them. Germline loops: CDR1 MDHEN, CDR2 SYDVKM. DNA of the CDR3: TGTGCCAGCAGTCGGTGGGGGCAGGATGGAAACACCATATATTTT. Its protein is CASSRWGQDGNTIYF. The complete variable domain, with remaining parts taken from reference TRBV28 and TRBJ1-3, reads DVKVTQSSRYLVKRTGEKVFLECVQDMDHENMFWYRQDPGLGLRLIYFSYDVKMKEKGDIPEGYSVSREKKERFSLILESASTNQTSMYLCASSRWGQDGNTIYFGEGSWLTVV.

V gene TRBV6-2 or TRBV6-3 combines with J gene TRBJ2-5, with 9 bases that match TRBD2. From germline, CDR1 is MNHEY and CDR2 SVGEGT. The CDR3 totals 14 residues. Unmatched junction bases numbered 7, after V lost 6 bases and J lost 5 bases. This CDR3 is CASSLPSGGETQYF. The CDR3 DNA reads TGTGCCAGCAGCCTTCCGAGCGGGGGGGAGACCCAGTACTTC.

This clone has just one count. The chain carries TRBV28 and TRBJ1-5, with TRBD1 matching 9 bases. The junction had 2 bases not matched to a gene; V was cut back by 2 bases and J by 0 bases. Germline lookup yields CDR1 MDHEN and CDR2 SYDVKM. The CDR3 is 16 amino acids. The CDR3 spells CASSLGTGNSNQPQHF. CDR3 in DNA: TGTGCCAGCAGTTTAGGGACAGGGAATAGCAATCAGCCCCAGCATTTT.

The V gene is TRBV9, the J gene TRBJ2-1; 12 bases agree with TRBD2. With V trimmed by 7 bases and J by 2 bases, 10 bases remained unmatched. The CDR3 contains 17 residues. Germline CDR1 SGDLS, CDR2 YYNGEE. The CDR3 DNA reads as TGTGCCAGCTCCCCGGGGCTAGCGGGAGGGACCTACAATGAGCAGTTCTTC. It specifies CASSPGLAGGTYNEQFF.

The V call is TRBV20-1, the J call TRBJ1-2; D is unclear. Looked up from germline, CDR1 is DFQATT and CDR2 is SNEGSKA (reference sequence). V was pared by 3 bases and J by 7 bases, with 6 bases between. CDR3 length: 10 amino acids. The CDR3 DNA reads TGCAGTGCTAGGGGAGGTGGCTACACCTTC. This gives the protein CSARGGGYTF.

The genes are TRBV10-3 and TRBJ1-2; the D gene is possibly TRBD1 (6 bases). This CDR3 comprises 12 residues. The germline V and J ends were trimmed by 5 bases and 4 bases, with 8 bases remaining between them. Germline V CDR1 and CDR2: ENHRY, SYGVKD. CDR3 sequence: CAISTDSYGYTF. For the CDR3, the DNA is TGTGCCATCAGTACGGACAGCTATGGCTACACCTTC.

In nucleotides, the CDR3 is TGTGCCAGCAGTCTATTAGATACGCAGTATTTT. Its protein product is CASSLLDTQYF. The chain joins TRBV6-5 to TRBJ2-3, with unresolved D. The CDR3 totals 11 residues. Trimming took 5 bases from V and 5 from J, leaving 5 bases between them. CDR1 and CDR2 (germline): MNHEY, SVGAGI.

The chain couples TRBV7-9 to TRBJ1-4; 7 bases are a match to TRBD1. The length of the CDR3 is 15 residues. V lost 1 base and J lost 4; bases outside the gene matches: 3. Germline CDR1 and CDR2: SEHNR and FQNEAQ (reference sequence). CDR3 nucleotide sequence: TGTGCCAGCAGCTTAGATAGGGGGCTTAATGAAAAACTGTTTTTT. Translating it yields CASSLDRGLNEKLFF.

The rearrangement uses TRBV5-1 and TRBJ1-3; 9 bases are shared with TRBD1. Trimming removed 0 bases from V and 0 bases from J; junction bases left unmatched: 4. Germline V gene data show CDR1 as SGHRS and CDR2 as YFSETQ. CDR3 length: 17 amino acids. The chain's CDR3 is CASSLGGQGHSGNTIYF. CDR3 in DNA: TGCGCCAGCAGCTTGGGGGGACAGGGCCACTCTGGAAACACCATATATTTT.

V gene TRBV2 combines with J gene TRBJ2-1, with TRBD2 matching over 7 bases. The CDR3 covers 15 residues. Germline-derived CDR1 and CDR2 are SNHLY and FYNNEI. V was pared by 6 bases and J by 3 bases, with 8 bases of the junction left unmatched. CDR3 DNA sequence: TGTGCCAGCAGCCTACTAGCGCCCCTCTACAATGAGCAGTTCTTC. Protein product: CASSLLAPLYNEQFF.